This T cell receptor beta chain was obtained from a study of vaccination and CD4 T cells after COVID-19. Across the whole study: The post-COVID samples were taken a median roughly 96 days after diagnosis, anywhere from 35 to 161. Control cultures were supplied with a CEFX pool, an HIV-1 Nef pool, or no peptide at all.

By its share, this clonotype is medium-sized. Its antigen remains unidentified. The V gene's germline CDR1 is DFQATT and CDR2 SNEGSKA (reference sequence). The V end was cut by 4 bases, the J end by 8 bases, with 11 bases between. The CDR3 runs 11 residues. Cultured CD4+ T cell DNA was sequenced using the Oncomine TCR Beta short-read assay. The genomic DNA was obtained from cultured CD4+ T cells by extraction with the QIAamp micro DNA kit. One entry per CDR3 protein, called by TCRdb with MiXCR from the PCR reads. Among 9,500 to 11,000 distinct CDR3 sequences listed, approximately 29% were seen once. Treatment noted: approximately 9-day PBMC culture with coronavirus spike peptide pools or control peptides (ViraFEST assay). According to the study, CD4+ T cells from the unexposed donor were gathered ahead of the COVID-19 pandemic (2011-2018). First, ViraFEST expanded antigen-specific T cells with peptide pools, and next it sequenced the TCRs.

Sequences were obtained from CD4+ T cells from blood, cultured in vitro. The gene calls are TRBV20-1 and TRBJ1-2; tentative D call: TRBD1 (5 bases). The sequence derives from a human donor in good health. CDR3 region: CSATAGFGYTF. In DNA, the CDR3 is TGCAGTGCTACTGCAGGGTTCGGCTACACCTTC.